A single T cell receptor beta chain is shown here with its context. The naive CD8 fraction comprised CD45RO-negative cells positively selected for CCR7 and excluded terminally differentiated effector memory CD45RA+ cells. This sample is part of a study of shared clonotypes between healthy human individuals. Study overall: The cohort had a couple of women and three men, ages 18 to 49. A donor's plate count was three for CD4 naive and three for CD4 memory; CD8 naive had two and CD8 memory one.

On sorted subsets, replicate PCRs used 200 ng DNA, or approximately 33,000 T cell genomes. Sequencing was performed with immunoSEQ multiplex PCR; in TCRdb, only in-frame clones are kept and a portion is missing. The sample includes around 2.1 million clones, approximately 94% seen only once; the top ten take under 2%. The germline V and J ends were trimmed by 5 bases and 3 bases, with 16 bases remaining between them. Germline V lookup: CDR1 LGHNA, CDR2 YNFKEQ. The CDR3 has 15 amino acids. Source material: naive CD8+ T cells from PBMCs. This TCR was sampled from a man younger than 35 in good health. Some clones in this sample may be carry-over from other donors' samples. The chain couples TRBV4-2 to TRBJ1-1, with a tentative D call TRBD1 (5 bases). As DNA, the CDR3 is TGTGCCAGCAGCGTGGGGGGAGGGGCGGACACTGAAGCTTTCTTT. It codes for CASSVGGGADTEAFF.